The 10 T cell receptor beta chains below come from one sample, sequenced in a study of T cell responses to AZD1222 COVID-19 vaccine. Method: immunoSEQ multiplex PCR; TCRdb's copy keeps in-frame clones and lacks some. Among fewer than 200,000 clones listed, 88% were seen once. Material: peripheral blood, obtained on day 0 of AZD1222 vaccination. The receptors here all came from an adult in good health.

The chain is built from TRBV28 and TRBJ2-7, with 11 positions matching TRBD1. V shed 2 bases, J shed 2 bases, and the junction held 8 bases outside the gene matches. CDR1 and CDR2 (germline): MDHEN, SYDVKM. The CDR3 loop spans 17 amino acids. CDR3 coding DNA: TGTGCCAGCAGTTTAACCGGGACAGGGGGTGGAACCTACGAGCAGTACTTC. Its translation: CASSLTGTGGGTYEQYF.

This clone turned up a few times. The chain employs TRBV19 and TRBJ2-5; D remains unclear. Germline V gives CDR1 LNHDA, CDR2 SQIVND (reference sequence). The ends were cut back, 1 base at V and 3 bases at J, with 9 bases in the middle. The CDR3 contains 14 residues. The CDR3 region has the DNA TGTGCCAGTAGTATAGGTGGTGCGAAAGAGACCCAGTACTTC. As protein: CASSIGGAKETQYF.

V and J are TRBV18 and TRBJ2-3; D gene uncertain. CDR1 and CDR2 from the germline V gene are KGHSH and LQKENI. The CDR3 covers 11 residues. The ends were cut back, 6 bases at V and 1 base at J, with 2 bases in the middle. CDR3 amino acids: CASSRTDTQYF. In DNA, the CDR3 is TGTGCCAGCTCTCGCACAGATACGCAGTATTTT.

The rearrangement uses TRBV11-3 and TRBJ2-1; maybe TRBD2 (5 bases). From germline, CDR1 is SGHNT and CDR2 YENEEA. There are 14 residues in the CDR3. V shed 5 bases and J shed 8 bases, with 16 bases lying between them. The DNA of the CDR3 is TGTGCCAGCAGCACAGACCCGTCCGGGGATGAGCAGTTCTTC. Its protein is CASSTDPSGDEQFF. Combining the CDR3 with reference TRBV11-3 and TRBJ2-1 gives the whole variable domain EAGVVQSPRYKIIEKKQPVAFWCNPISGHNTLYWYLQNLGQGPELLIRYENEEAVDDSQLPKDRFSAERLKGVDSTLKIQPAELGDSAVYLCASSTDPSGDEQFFGPGTRLTVL.

The chain links TRBV2 to TRBJ1-4; the D gene is possibly TRBD1 (5 bases). Germline V gene data show CDR1 as SNHLY and CDR2 as FYNNEI. The CDR3 covers 10 residues. Trimming removed 6 bases from V and 11 bases from J, with 7 bases in between. The CDR3 is CASSAGKLFF. The DNA for the CDR3 is TGTGCCAGCAGCGCAGGGAAACTGTTTTTT.

This sequence joins TRBV30 and TRBJ2-1; 8 nucleotides line up with TRBD2. The CDR3 loop spans 16 amino acids. Per the germline V gene, CDR1 is GTSNPN and CDR2 is SVGIG (reference sequence). The V gene end was trimmed by 1 base and the J gene end by 9 bases; junction bases not matched to a gene: 14. The CDR3 DNA reads TGTGCCTGGAGTGAGGCGGGAGGCCCCAACGGGGGTGAGCAGTTCTTC. Translated, it gives CAWSEAGGPNGGEQFF.

Comments on this clone: Compared with germline, one end of the junction differs, possibly owing to a read error. This rearrangement joins TRBV7-3 to TRBJ2-1, with 11 nucleotides matching TRBD2. The CDR3 spans 17 residues. Germline CDR1 reads SGHTA; CDR2 reads FQGTGA. In DNA form, the CDR3 reads TGTGCCAGCAGCCTAACTAGCGGGGGAAGCTCCTACAATGAGCAGTTCTTC. Protein sequence: CASSLTSGGSSYNEQFF.

CDR3 DNA sequence: TGCAGTGCTGAGGGGGACTATGGCTACACCTTC. The encoded protein is CSAEGDYGYTF. The J gene is TRBJ1-2, the V gene TRBV20-1; weak D call: TRBD1 (6 bases). The CDR3 covers 11 residues. Trimming pared 5 bases from V and 3 bases from J, leaving 7 bases between. From germline, CDR1 is DFQATT and CDR2 SNEGSKA (reference sequence).

V gene TRBV11-1 combines with J gene TRBJ2-1, with 7 bases identical to TRBD1. Per the germline V gene, CDR1 is SGHAT and CDR2 is FQDESV (reference sequence). CDR3 length equals 14 residues. The junction had 3 bases not matched to a gene; V was cut back by 5 bases and J by 2 bases. CDR3 nucleotides: TGTGCCAGCAGCCCAAGGGGGCCCTACAATGAGCAGTTCTTC. Translation: CASSPRGPYNEQFF.

The chain uses TRBV10-2 and TRBJ1-1; unclear D gene. Germline values: CDR1 WSHSY, CDR2 SAAADI. The CDR3 is 15 amino acids. Trimming pared 8 bases from V and 5 bases from J, leaving 21 bases between. CDR3 sequence (DNA): TGCGCCAGCCAGAAACTGTATGCAAGAGGGACTGAAGCTTTCTTT. It is translated as CASQKLYARGTEAFF.